This T cell receptor (beta chain) comes out of a study of T cells after posttransplantation cyclophosphamide. Study-wide points: TRB overlap between skin or GI tissue T cells and blood was limited. After PTCy, TRB diversity resembled that of CNI/methotrexate controls.

Busulfan-fludarabine conditioning, marrow transplant, and cyclophosphamide on days +3 and +4 were administered. Produced via immunoSEQ multiplex PCR; TCRdb's table is partial and in-frame only. The profile shows under 3,000 clones, around 85% of them singletons. In the case of this clone: The antigen remains undetermined.

The sample was PBMCs, taken after allogeneic stem cell transplant with posttransplant cyclophosphamide. The source is a young adult male patient who received an allogeneic stem cell transplant from a related donor, was CMV-positive, and had acute GVHD only. Some T cells may have come from the graft donor.

Here the CDR3 reads CASSPPTRERDTQYF. The CDR3 DNA is TGTGCCAGCAGCCCACCGACGCGGGAGCGGGATACGCAGTATTTT. The chain recombines TRBV7-9 with TRBJ2-3; 7 bases line up with TRBD2. Trimming at V came to 5 bases and at J to 6 bases, leaving 11 bases not matched to a gene. Germline-derived CDR1 and CDR2 are SEHNR and FQNEAQ (reference sequence). The CDR3 is 15 amino acids.